The source of this TCR beta chain is a study of blood T cell repertoires in COVID-19. CDR1 and CDR2 from the germline V gene are MNHEY and SVGAGI. Trimming removed 6 bases from V and 4 bases from J; junction bases left unmatched: 4. The CDR3 contains 13 residues. Authors' analysis steps: Amplified reference gene primers provided the basis for estimating nucleated cell counts. Some clones are missing from TCRdb's copy, which holds only in-frame ones; the method was immunoSEQ multiplex PCR. For V, J and clone size, that table is used; D and trimming come from the DNA. The profile covers about 64,000 clones, with 75% to 90% appearing a single time and around 12% taken by the ten largest.

The source material was peripheral blood. The V and J genes are TRBV6-5 and TRBJ2-5, with 8 bases that match TRBD2. The receptor was isolated from a human donor in a cohort sampled during active COVID-19. The DNA of the CDR3 is TGTGCCAGCAGAACCGCGGGGGGAGAGACCCAGTACTTC. Amino acid sequence: CASRTAGGETQYF.